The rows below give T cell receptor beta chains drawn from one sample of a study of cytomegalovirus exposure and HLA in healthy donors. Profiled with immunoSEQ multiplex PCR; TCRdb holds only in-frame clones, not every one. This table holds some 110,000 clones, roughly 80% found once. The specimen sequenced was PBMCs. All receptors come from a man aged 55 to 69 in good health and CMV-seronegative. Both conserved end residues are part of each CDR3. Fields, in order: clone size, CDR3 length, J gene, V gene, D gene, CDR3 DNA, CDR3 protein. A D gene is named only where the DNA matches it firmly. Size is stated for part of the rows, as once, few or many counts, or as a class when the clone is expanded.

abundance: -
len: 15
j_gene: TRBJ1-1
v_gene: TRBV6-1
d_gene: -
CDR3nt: TGTGCCAGCAGAGCCGGACTCAACACGAACACTGAAGCTTTCTTT
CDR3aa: CASRAGLNTNTEAFF

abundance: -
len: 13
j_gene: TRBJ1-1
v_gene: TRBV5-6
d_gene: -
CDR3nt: TGTGCCAGCGAACGGACAGTGAACACTGAAGCTTTCTTT
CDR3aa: CASERTVNTEAFF

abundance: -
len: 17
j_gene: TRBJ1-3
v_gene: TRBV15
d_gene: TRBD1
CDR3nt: TGTGCCACCAGCAGAACCGGGACAGGGGTTGCTGGAAACACCATATATTTT
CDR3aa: CATSRTGTGVAGNTIYF

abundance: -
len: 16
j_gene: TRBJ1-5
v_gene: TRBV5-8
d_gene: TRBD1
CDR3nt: TGTGCCAGCAGACCTAGACAGGGGATTAGCAATCAGCCCCAGCATTTT
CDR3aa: CASRPRQGISNQPQHF

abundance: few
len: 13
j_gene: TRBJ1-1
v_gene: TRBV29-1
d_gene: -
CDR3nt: TGCAGCGTTCCAGGGGTAGGGGACACTGAAGCTTTCTTT
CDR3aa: CSVPGVGDTEAFF

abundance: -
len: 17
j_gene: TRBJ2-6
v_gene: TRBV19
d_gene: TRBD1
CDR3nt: TGTGCCAGTAGTGCCGGGACAGGGCTCTCTGGGGCCAACGTCCTGACTTTC
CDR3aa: CASSAGTGLSGANVLTF

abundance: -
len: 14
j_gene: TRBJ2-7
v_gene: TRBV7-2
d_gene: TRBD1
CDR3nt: TGTGCCAGCAGCGATAGAGGGACAGGGTTCGAGCAGTACTTC
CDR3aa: CASSDRGTGFEQYF

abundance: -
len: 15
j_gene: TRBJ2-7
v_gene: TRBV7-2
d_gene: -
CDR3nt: TGTGCCAGCAGCTCCAGGCGGGACTCCCTTAGCGAGCAGTACTTC
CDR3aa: CASSSRRDSLSEQYF

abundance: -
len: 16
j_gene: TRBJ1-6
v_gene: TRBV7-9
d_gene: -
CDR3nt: TGTGCCAGCACCCCCCCGCTGGAGGGCGGGAATTCACCCCTCCACTTT
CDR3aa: CASTPPLEGGNSPLHF

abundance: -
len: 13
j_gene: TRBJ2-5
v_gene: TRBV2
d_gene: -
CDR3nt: TGTGCCAGCCAAGGACAGTACCAAGAGACCCAGTACTTC
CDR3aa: CASQGQYQETQYF

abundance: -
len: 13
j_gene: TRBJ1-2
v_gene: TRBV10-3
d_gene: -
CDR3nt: TGTGCCATCAGTGAGTGGGCAGCCTATGGCTACACCTTC
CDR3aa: CAISEWAAYGYTF

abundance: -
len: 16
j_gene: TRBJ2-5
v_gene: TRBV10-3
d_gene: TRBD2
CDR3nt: TGTGCCATCAGTCAGACTAGCGGGGGGTTGACGGAGACCCAGTACTTC
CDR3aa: CAISQTSGGLTETQYF

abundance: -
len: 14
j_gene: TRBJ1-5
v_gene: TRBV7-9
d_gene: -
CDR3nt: TGTGCCAGCACCTCCGAGGCGGGGGCACAGCCCCAGCATTTT
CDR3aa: CASTSEAGAQPQHF

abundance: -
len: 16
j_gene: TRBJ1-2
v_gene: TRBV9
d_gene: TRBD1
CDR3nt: TGTGCCAGCAGCGTAGGGCCGACAGGGACAGGTAGCGGCTACACCTTC
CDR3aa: CASSVGPTGTGSGYTF

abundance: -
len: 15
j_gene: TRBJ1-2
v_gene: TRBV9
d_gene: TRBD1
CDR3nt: TGTGCCAGCACCCTACAGGGGGTTGCTAACTATGGCTACACCTTC
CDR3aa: CASTLQGVANYGYTF

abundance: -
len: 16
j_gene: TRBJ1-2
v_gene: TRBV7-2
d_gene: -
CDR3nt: TGTGCCAGCAGCTTAGTTGGGGGCCGCGGGGGCTATGGCTACACCTTC
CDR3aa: CASSLVGGRGGYGYTF

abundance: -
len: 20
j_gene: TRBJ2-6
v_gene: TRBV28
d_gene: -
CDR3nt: TGTGCCAGCAGTTTCTTCCCTTGGGCAGGTTCCTTCTCTGGGGCCAACGTCCTGACTTTC
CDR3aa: CASSFFPWAGSFSGANVLTF

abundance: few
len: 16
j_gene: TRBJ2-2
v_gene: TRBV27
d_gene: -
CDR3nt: TGTGCCAGCAGTTTATCCGGGGGGCCGAACACCGGGGAGCTGTTTTTT
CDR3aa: CASSLSGGPNTGELFF

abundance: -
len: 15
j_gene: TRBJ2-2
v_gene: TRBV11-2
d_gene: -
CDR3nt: TGTGCCAGCAGCCCCTCCCCTGCAGACACCGGGGAGCTGTTTTTT
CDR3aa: CASSPSPADTGELFF

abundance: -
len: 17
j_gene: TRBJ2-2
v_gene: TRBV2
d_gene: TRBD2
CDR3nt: TGTGCCAGCAGTGCTTTTAGCGGGGGGCTGAGGACCGGGGAGCTGTTTTTT
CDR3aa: CASSAFSGGLRTGELFF

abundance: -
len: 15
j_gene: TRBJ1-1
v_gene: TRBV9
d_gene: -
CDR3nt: TGTGCCAGCAGCGTAGCTGGGGGCTTGGGGACTGAAGCTTTCTTT
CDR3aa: CASSVAGGLGTEAFF

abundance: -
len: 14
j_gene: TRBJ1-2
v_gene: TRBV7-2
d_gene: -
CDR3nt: TGTGCCAGCAGCTTAGGGACAACTAACTATGGCTACACCTTC
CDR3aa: CASSLGTTNYGYTF

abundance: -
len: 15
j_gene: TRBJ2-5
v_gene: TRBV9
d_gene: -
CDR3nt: TGTGCCAGCAGCTACCGACACACCTCGCCGGAGACCCAGTACTTC
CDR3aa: CASSYRHTSPETQYF

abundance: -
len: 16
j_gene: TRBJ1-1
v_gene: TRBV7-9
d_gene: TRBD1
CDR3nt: TGTGCCAGCAGCCCTAGGGTGGACAGGGTGAACACTGAAGCTTTCTTT
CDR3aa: CASSPRVDRVNTEAFF

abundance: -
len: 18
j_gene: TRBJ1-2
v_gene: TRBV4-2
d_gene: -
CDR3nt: TGTGCCAGCAGCCAAGATCTGGAAATAACAGGTGTTAACTATGGCTACACCTTC
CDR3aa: CASSQDLEITGVNYGYTF

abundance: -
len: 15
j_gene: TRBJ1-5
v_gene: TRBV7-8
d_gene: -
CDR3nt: TGTGCCAGCAGCTTGGCTACAGTTAACAATCAGCCCCAGCATTTT
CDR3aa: CASSLATVNNQPQHF

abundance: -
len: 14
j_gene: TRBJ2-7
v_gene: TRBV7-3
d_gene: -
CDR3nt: TGTGCCAGCAGCAAGACCGTGGACAGCTACGAGCAGTACTTC
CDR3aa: CASSKTVDSYEQYF

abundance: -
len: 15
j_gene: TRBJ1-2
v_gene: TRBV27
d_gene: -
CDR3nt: TGTGCCAGCAGACAGGGTCCCAGAGCTAACTATGGCTACACCTTC
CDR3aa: CASRQGPRANYGYTF

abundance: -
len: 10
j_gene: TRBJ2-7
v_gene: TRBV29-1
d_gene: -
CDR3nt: TGCAGCGCTCAGGGTGCCGAGCAGTACTTC
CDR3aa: CSAQGAEQYF

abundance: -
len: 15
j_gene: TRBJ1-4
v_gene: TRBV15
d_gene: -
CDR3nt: TGTGCCACCAGCGATGGAGGGGCCGGGAATGAAAAACTGTTTTTT
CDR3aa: CATSDGGAGNEKLFF

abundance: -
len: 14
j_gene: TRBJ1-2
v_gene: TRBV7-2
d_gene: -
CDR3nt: TGTGCCAGCAGCTTAGCTAGCACTAACTATGGCTACACCTTC
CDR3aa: CASSLASTNYGYTF

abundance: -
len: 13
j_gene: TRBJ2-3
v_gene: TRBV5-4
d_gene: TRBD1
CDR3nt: TGTGCCAGCAGGCGGACAGGGATAGATACGCAGTATTTT
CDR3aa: CASRRTGIDTQYF

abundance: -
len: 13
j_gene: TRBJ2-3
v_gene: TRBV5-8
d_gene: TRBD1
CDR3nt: TGTGCCAGCAGCTTAAAGGGGGCCGATACGCAGTATTTT
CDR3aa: CASSLKGADTQYF

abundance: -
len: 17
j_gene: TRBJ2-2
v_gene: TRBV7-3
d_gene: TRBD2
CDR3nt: TGTGCCAGCACCCCGGGGGGTTGGGCGGCGAACACCGGGGAGCTGTTTTTT
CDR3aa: CASTPGGWAANTGELFF

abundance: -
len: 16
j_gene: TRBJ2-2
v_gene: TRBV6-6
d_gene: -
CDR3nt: TGTGCCAGCAGTTACTCTCCGGGAGTTTACACCGGGGAGCTGTTTTTT
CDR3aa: CASSYSPGVYTGELFF

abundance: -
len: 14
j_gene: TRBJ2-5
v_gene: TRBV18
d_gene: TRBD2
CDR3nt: TGTGCCAGCTCACCACAAGCGGGGAGGGAGACCCAGTACTTC
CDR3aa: CASSPQAGRETQYF

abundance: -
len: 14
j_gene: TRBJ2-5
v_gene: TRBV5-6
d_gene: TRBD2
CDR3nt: TGTGCCAGCAGGTGGACTAGTAATCAAGAGACCCAGTACTTC
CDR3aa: CASRWTSNQETQYF

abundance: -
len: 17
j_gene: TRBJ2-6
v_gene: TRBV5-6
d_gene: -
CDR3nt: TGTGCCAGCAGCTTGGGGGGGGGCGACCGTGGGGCCAACGTCCTGACTTTC
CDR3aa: CASSLGGGDRGANVLTF

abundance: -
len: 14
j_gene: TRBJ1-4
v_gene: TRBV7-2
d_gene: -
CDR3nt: TGTGCCAGCACCAGACAGGCTGCTAATGAAAAACTGTTTTTT
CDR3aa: CASTRQAANEKLFF